Following are 20 T cell receptor beta chains from one sample sequenced in a study of cytotoxic CD8 clonotypes in ibrutinib-treated CLL. Assay used: immunoSEQ multiplex PCR; TCRdb lists only in-frame clones, some missing. The sample consists of tens of thousands of clones, about 85% of them appearing once. The sequenced sample was PBMCs, obtained after 12 months of ibrutinib treatment. The source of these receptors is a human donor with chronic lymphocytic leukemia.

DNA of the CDR3: TGTGCCAGCAGCTTATACCCACCCCAATACAATGAGCAGTTCTTC. Protein: CASSLYPPQYNEQFF. The chain has TRBV7-3 and TRBJ2-1; no firm D call. V was shortened by 2 bases and J by 4 bases, with 12 bases between the two germline ends. The length of the CDR3 is 15 residues. Germline lookup yields CDR1 SGHTA and CDR2 FQGTGA.

Only a few counts were recorded for this clone. The rearrangement joins TRBV21-1 to TRBJ1-1; whether TRBD1, the table's D call, matches the DNA was not checked. TRBV21-1 is a pseudogene. The CDR3 has 13 amino acids. In DNA form, the CDR3 reads TGTGCCAGCGCCCAGGGGGAGGAGACTGAAGCTTTCTTT. Its translation is CASAQGEETEAFF.

The gene calls are TRBV27 and TRBJ2-7, with D tentatively TRBD2 (5 bases). V lost 0 bases and J 2 bases, leaving 14 bases between the germline ends. From germline, CDR1 is MNHEY and CDR2 SMNVEV (reference sequence). This CDR3 comprises 16 residues. The CDR3 reads CASSLSTGERAYEQYF. In DNA form, the CDR3 reads TGTGCCAGCAGTTTATCGACTGGGGAGAGGGCCTACGAGCAGTACTTC.

A remark on this clone: The same CDR3 also results from other DNA sequences found in this sample. This chain's CDR3 is CASSLEDYEQYF. The DNA of the CDR3 is TGTGCCAGCAGTTTGGAGGACTACGAGCAGTACTTC. V usage is TRBV28 and J usage is TRBJ2-7, with D possibly matching TRBD2 (5 bases). V lost 3 bases and J 3 bases, leaving 6 bases between the germline ends. Germline assignment: CDR1 MDHEN and CDR2 SYDVKM. The CDR3 runs 12 residues.

This sequence joins TRBV5-4 and TRBJ2-1; either TRBD1 or TRBD2 may supply D (7 bases each). The germline V gene encodes CDR1 SGHNT and CDR2 YYREEE (reference sequence). CDR3 size: 17 residues. V dropped 6 bases and J dropped 0 bases, with 19 bases sitting between them. The CDR3 spells CASTKGGGGHSYNEQFF. DNA of the CDR3: TGTGCCAGCACCAAAGGGGGCGGGGGCCACTCCTACAATGAGCAGTTCTTC. Combining the CDR3 with reference TRBV5-4 and TRBJ2-1 gives the whole variable domain ETGVTQSPTHLIKTRGQQVTLRCSSQSGHNTVSWYQQALGQGPQFIFQYYREEENGRGNFPPRFSGLQFPNYSSELNVNALELDDSALYLCASTKGGGGHSYNEQFFGPGTRLTVL.

This clone came up once. The rearrangement joins TRBV7-2 to TRBJ1-6; D unresolved. V was trimmed by 5 bases and J by 10 bases, leaving 21 bases between them. CDR1 is SGHTA and CDR2 is FQGNSA in the germline V gene. This CDR3 contains 16 residues. The CDR3 sequence: CASSAPDRHGRSPLHF. For the CDR3, the DNA is TGTGCCAGCAGCGCACCGGACCGTCACGGGAGGTCACCCCTCCACTTT.

The chain carries TRBV19 and TRBJ2-7, with D perhaps assigned TRBD1 or TRBD2 (5 bases each). This CDR3 has 14 amino acids. Trimming shortened V by 1 base and J by 1 base, and 8 bases separated the two germline ends. CDR1 LNHDA and CDR2 SQIVND come from the germline V gene (reference sequence). As DNA, the CDR3 is TGTGCCAGTAGTATAGCCGGGACGTCCTACGAGCAGTACTTC. Its protein is CASSIAGTSYEQYF.

Comment on this clone: At the DNA level, this CDR3 is encoded by other sequences in the same sample as well. This chain uses TRBV18 with TRBJ1-2; D call uncertain. CDR1 and CDR2 from the germline V gene are KGHSH and LQKENI. The CDR3 length is 13 residues. V was shortened by 2 bases and J by 4 bases, with 8 bases between the two germline ends. The CDR3 sequence: CASSPGESYGYTF. DNA for the CDR3: TGTGCCAGCTCACCAGGGGAATCCTATGGCTACACCTTC.

This chain connects TRBV18 to TRBJ2-1; maybe TRBD1 (6 bases). Trimming removed 4 bases at V and 0 bases at J, with 10 bases between. The CDR3 extends over 15 amino acids. Germline V gene lookup returns CDR1 KGHSH and CDR2 LQKENI. The CDR3 reads CASSLRQDSYNEQFF. CDR3 bases: TGTGCCAGCTCACTTCGACAGGACTCCTACAATGAGCAGTTCTTC. The full variable domain, completed using reference TRBV18 and TRBJ2-1, is NAGVMQNPRHLVRRRGQEARLRCSPMKGHSHVYWYRQLPEEGLKFMVYLQKENIIDESGMPKERFSAEFPKEGPSILRIQQVVRGDSAAYFCASSLRQDSYNEQFFGPGTRLTVL.

The rearrangement uses TRBV5-1 and TRBJ2-2; TRBD1 aligns across 8 bases. The CDR3 has 17 residues. Germline V gives CDR1 SGHRS, CDR2 YFSETQ. V gave up 1 base and J gave up 4 bases; unmatched junction bases: 9. CDR3 DNA: TGCGCCAGCAGCTTGAGGGTTCGAGGACAGGGCACCGGGGAGCTGTTTTTT. It translates to CASSLRVRGQGTGELFF.

CDR3 residues: CASSLASGGGGGNQPQHF. The DNA of the CDR3 is TGTGCCAGCAGCTTGGCGTCGGGGGGGGGCGGGGGGAATCAGCCCCAGCATTTT. The gene calls are TRBV5-6 and TRBJ1-5, with D maybe TRBD1 (6 bases). Germline V gives CDR1 SGHDT, CDR2 YYEEEE. Between the trimmed V and J ends, which lost 0 bases and 4 bases, there was a span of 20 bases. The CDR3 totals 18 residues. Supplemented by reference TRBV5-6 and TRBJ1-5, the full variable domain reads DAGVTQSPTHLIKTRGQQVTLRCSPKSGHDTVSWYQQALGQGPQFIFQYYEEEERQRGNFPDRFSGHQFPNYSSELNVNALLLGDSALYLCASSLASGGGGGNQPQHFGDGTRLSIL.

The V and J genes are TRBV30 and TRBJ1-2, with TRBD1 as a possible D gene (6 bases). Per the germline V gene, CDR1 is GTSNPN and CDR2 is SVGIG (reference sequence). Trimming removed 5 bases from V and 1 base from J, with 17 bases in between. The CDR3 is 15 amino acids. The CDR3 sequence: CAWARRGPDNYGYTF. CDR3 sequence (DNA): TGTGCCTGGGCCCGACGGGGGCCAGATAACTATGGCTACACCTTC.

This clone has only one observation. The chain couples TRBV6-4 to TRBJ2-6; D remains ambiguous. V dropped 0 bases and J dropped 0 bases, with 6 bases sitting between them. The germline V gene has CDR1 MRHNA and CDR2 SNTAGT. The CDR3 consists of 16 residues. Written as DNA, the CDR3 is TGTGCCAGCAGTGACTCAGCGAACTCTGGGGCCAACGTCCTGACTTTC. Protein: CASSDSANSGANVLTF.

The rearrangement links TRBV9 to TRBJ2-7; a weak D match, TRBD2 (6 bases). Germline V gene lookup returns CDR1 SGDLS and CDR2 YYNGEE. The V and J ends lost 0 bases and 6 bases respectively, with 19 bases between them. This CDR3 is built from 16 residues. CDR3 sequence reads: CASSVALGSRLGEQYF. The CDR3, as DNA: TGTGCCAGCAGCGTAGCTCTCGGGAGCCGACTGGGCGAGCAGTACTTC.

This clone was counted a single time. The chain recombines TRBV7-9 with TRBJ2-5, with 7 bases lining up with TRBD1. Trimming at V came to 5 bases and at J to 2 bases, leaving 8 bases not matched to a gene. The germline V gene encodes CDR1 SEHNR and CDR2 FQNEAQ (reference sequence). This CDR3 is built from 15 residues. DNA of the CDR3: TGTGCCAGCAGCCCCCGGACAGGCCTACAAGAGACCCAGTACTTC. Protein: CASSPRTGLQETQYF.

The chain uses TRBV7-9 and TRBJ1-1; D perhaps matches TRBD1 (6 bases). The CDR3 has 15 residues. Per the germline V gene, CDR1 is SEHNR and CDR2 is FQNEAQ (reference sequence). V lost 2 bases to trimming and J lost 7 bases, with 17 bases between them. The CDR3 region is CASSLLAGADGEAFF. CDR3 DNA: TGTGCCAGCAGCTTATTGGCAGGGGCTGACGGTGAAGCTTTCTTT.

This clone turned up a few times. The gene calls are TRBV19 and TRBJ2-3, with a tentative D call TRBD2 (5 bases). This CDR3 is built from 14 residues. Germline assignment: CDR1 LNHDA and CDR2 SQIVND (reference sequence). V lost 0 bases, J lost 8 bases, and 12 bases lay in between. CDR3: CASSIDARAGTQYF. The CDR3 DNA reads as TGTGCCAGTAGTATAGATGCGAGGGCGGGTACGCAGTATTTT.

The V call is TRBV28, the J call TRBJ2-4; D perhaps matches TRBD2 (6 bases). V lost 8 bases and J 0 bases, leaving 17 bases between the germline ends. The length of the CDR3 is 16 residues. Germline V gives CDR1 MDHEN, CDR2 SYDVKM. Here the CDR3 reads CASGGTGKIAKNIQYF. The CDR3 DNA sequence: TGTGCCAGCGGCGGGACGGGGAAAATAGCCAAAAACATTCAGTACTTC.

This sequence joins TRBV5-5 and TRBJ1-5; D call uncertain. This CDR3 region has 15 residues. Trimming pared 4 bases from V and 3 bases from J, leaving 14 bases between. Germline loops: CDR1 SGHKS, CDR2 YYEKEE (reference sequence). CDR3 in amino acids: CASSRATQSNQPQHF. CDR3 coding DNA: TGTGCCAGCAGCCGGGCCACCCAGTCCAATCAGCCCCAGCATTTT.

The V and J genes are TRBV7-2 and TRBJ1-6; D is undetermined. The V end lost 5 bases, the J end lost 10 bases, and 12 bases lay between the germline ends. The germline V gene encodes CDR1 SGHTA and CDR2 FQGNSA. This CDR3 region has 13 residues. CDR3 residues: CASSGSSGSPLHF. The CDR3 DNA follows: TGTGCCAGCAGCGGCAGCTCCGGGTCACCCCTCCACTTT.